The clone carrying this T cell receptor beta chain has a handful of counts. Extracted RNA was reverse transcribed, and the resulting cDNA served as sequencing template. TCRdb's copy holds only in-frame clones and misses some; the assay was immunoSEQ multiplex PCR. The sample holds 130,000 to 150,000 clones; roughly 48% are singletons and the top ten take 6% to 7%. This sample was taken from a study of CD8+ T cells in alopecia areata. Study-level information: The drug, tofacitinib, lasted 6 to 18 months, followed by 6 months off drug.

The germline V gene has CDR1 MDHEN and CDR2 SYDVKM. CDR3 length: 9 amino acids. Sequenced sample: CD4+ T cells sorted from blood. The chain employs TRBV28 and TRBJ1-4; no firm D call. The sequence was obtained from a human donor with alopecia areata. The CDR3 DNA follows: TGTGCATCTGAGGAAAAACTGTTTTTT. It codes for CASEEKLFF.